This TCR beta chain was recovered during a study of T-cell memory formation after mild COVID-19. General study results and limits: Contracting clones from day 15 to 85 had balanced CD4/CD8; later expanders favoured CD4+. Several responding clones turned up in pre-infection memory, indicating that cross-reactive memory may have taken part.

For this clonotype: Its target is not known.

Germline CDR1 is DFQATT and CDR2 is SNEGSKA (reference sequence). CDR3 size: 12 residues. V dropped 0 bases and J dropped 1 base, with 3 bases sitting between them. TCRdb independently ran MiXCR on the 5' RACE reads; one entry per CDR3 protein. This sample has a few hundred thousand distinct CDR3 sequences, with about 11% found just once. The TCR originated in a man aged 18 to 35 who had mild COVID-19 (a few samples of this study predate the infection). Cell type and time point are not known. Specimen: PBMCs or a T cell subset sorted from them (not recorded which). The gene calls are TRBV20-1 and TRBJ1-1; D not resolved. The CDR3 reads CSARDQNTEAFF. CDR3 DNA sequence: TGCAGTGCTAGAGACCAGAACACTGAAGCTTTCTTT.